The 2 T cell receptor beta chains below all came from one sample that was sequenced in a study of beta chain features in type 1 diabetes. Overall study results and limits: The study found moderately but significantly shorter TCRB CDR3s in all four CD4+ subsets of Type 1 diabetes patients.

Of the isolated RNA, all was reverse transcribed, and so the sequenced material was expressed TCRB transcripts. Generated by immunoSEQ multiplex PCR, the TCRdb table keeps only in-frame clones and is missing some. The table shows about 25,000 clones, with around half occurring only once. These receptors have no identified antigens. Sequences were obtained from stem cell memory CD4+ T cells from blood. The origin of the receptors is a man aged 25 to 40 with type 1 diabetes.

This clone was recorded a few times. CDR3 sequence: CASSIVPTGLNQPQHF. As DNA, the CDR3 is TGTGCCAGTAGTATAGTGCCGACAGGGTTGAATCAGCCCCAGCATTTT. The chain uses TRBV19 and TRBJ1-5, with 7 positions matching TRBD1. Germline V lookup: CDR1 LNHDA, CDR2 SQIVND (reference sequence). The CDR3 totals 16 residues. V lost 1 base and J lost 4; bases outside the gene matches: 7. Based on the CDR3 plus reference TRBV19 and TRBJ1-5, the full variable domain is DGGITQSPKYLFRKEGQNVTLSCEQNLNHDAMYWYRQDPGQGLRLIYYSQIVNDFQKGDIAEGYSVSREKKESFPLTVTSAQKNPTAFYLCASSIVPTGLNQPQHFGDGTRLSIL.

The chain carries TRBV21-1 and TRBJ2-7; the table's D call, TRBD2, has no DNA check behind it. TRBV21-1 corresponds to a pseudogene. The CDR3 length is 15 residues. The CDR3 here is CASTDPKPRASEQYF. Written as DNA, the CDR3 is TGTGCCAGCACTGACCCCAAGCCGAGGGCAAGCGAGCAGTACTTC.